The 16 T cell receptor beta chains in this list originate from one sample, sequenced in a study of identical twins. TCRdb redid the calling of the 5' RACE reads with MiXCR, one entry per CDR3 protein. The table has 400,000 to 600,000 distinct CDR3 sequences, about 20% seen once; the top ten hold approximately 0.48%. These same records also appear under a second study, on yellow fever vaccine responses in identical twins.

Material: CD4+ T cells sorted from blood. The receptors shown here come from a woman between 18 and 29 years old in good health.

This clonotype has a handful of counts. The chain recombines TRBV29-1 with TRBJ1-1; D not certain. The CDR3 length is 12 residues. V was trimmed by 4 bases and J by 4 bases, leaving 10 bases between them. The germline V gene has CDR1 SQVTM and CDR2 ANQGSEA. CDR3 nucleotide sequence: TGCAGCGTTGGAGGGTTGGGCACTGAAGCTTTCTTT. Amino acids: CSVGGLGTEAFF.

The genes are TRBV27 and TRBJ2-7; D uncertain. Germline CDR1 reads MNHEY; CDR2 reads SMNVEV (reference sequence). The CDR3 sequence is 15 residues long. The V end was cut by 5 bases, the J end by 5 bases, with 19 bases between. The DNA of the CDR3 is TGTGCCAGCAGTCTACGAGCGACGGTCCTGGACGAGCAGTACTTC. This encodes CASSLRATVLDEQYF.

This clonotype was detected only a few times. This chain joins TRBV4-1 and TRBJ2-2; D call uncertain. The V gene's germline CDR1 is MGHRA and CDR2 YSYEKL. The CDR3 covers 13 residues. Trimming took 2 bases from V and 7 from J, leaving 8 bases between them. DNA for the CDR3: TGCGCCAGCAGCCAACGGCCGCACGGGGAGCTGTTTTTT. As protein: CASSQRPHGELFF.

This clonotype was found a few times. The V call is TRBV10-3, the J call TRBJ1-6; D might be TRBD1 (5 bases). Trimming shortened V by 0 bases and J by 5 bases, and 8 bases separated the two germline ends. CDR1 is ENHRY, CDR2 SYGVKD, per germline. The length of the CDR3 is 15 residues. In DNA form, the CDR3 reads TGTGCCATCAGTGAGTCGAGAGGGGATAATTCACCCCTCCACTTT. It codes for CAISESRGDNSPLHF.

This clonotype was counted only a few times. This chain connects TRBV3-1 to TRBJ2-1, with TRBD2 matching 10 bases. Per the germline V gene, CDR1 is LGHDT and CDR2 is YNNKEL (reference sequence). The length of the CDR3 is 17 residues. The trim removed 1 base at V and 3 bases at J, leaving 6 bases unmatched. CDR3 residues: CASSQARLAGVYNEQFF. CDR3 DNA: TGTGCCAGCAGCCAAGCCCGGCTAGCGGGAGTCTACAATGAGCAGTTCTTC.

A few counts support this clonotype. V is TRBV5-5 and J is TRBJ1-2; D not resolved. Germline V gene lookup returns CDR1 SGHKS and CDR2 YYEKEE (reference sequence). Trimming stripped 4 bases from V and 4 bases from J, with 14 bases between. The CDR3 runs to 14 residues. CDR3: CASSLPTVSYGYTF. CDR3 DNA: TGTGCCAGCAGCCTCCCTACAGTGTCCTATGGCTACACCTTC.

In this sample, this clonotype turned up a few times. The J gene is TRBJ1-1, the V gene TRBV16, with TRBD1 matching 10 bases. This CDR3 region has 15 residues. The V and J ends lost 2 bases and 6 bases, in that order; junction bases with no gene match: 6. From germline, CDR1 is KGHSY and CDR2 FQNENV. In nucleotides, the CDR3 is TGTGCCAGCAGCCAAGTAACAGGACAGGGGGCTGAAGCTTTCTTT. It is translated as CASSQVTGQGAEAFF.

This clonotype was detected only a few times. The J gene is TRBJ2-7, the V gene TRBV12-3 or TRBV12-4, with a weak D call TRBD1 (5 bases). The CDR3 extends over 14 amino acids. The V end lost 3 bases, the J end lost 6 bases, and 15 bases lay between the germline ends. CDR3 amino acids: CASSFKPDRFEQYF. CDR3 nucleotides: TGTGCCAGCAGTTTTAAACCCGACAGATTCGAGCAGTACTTC.

This clonotype has just a few counts. V usage is TRBV7-2 and J usage is TRBJ1-2, with D hard to call. Germline loops: CDR1 SGHTA, CDR2 FQGNSA. V gave up 1 base and J gave up 1 base, with 4 bases separating them. The CDR3 consists of 13 residues. CDR3 nucleotides: TGTGCCAGCAGCTTAGTCAATAACTATGGCTACACCTTC. Protein: CASSLVNNYGYTF. The full variable domain, with the rest looked up from reference TRBV7-2 and TRBJ1-2, is GAGVSQSPSNKVTEKGKDVELRCDPISGHTALYWYRQSLGQGLEFLIYFQGNSAPDKSGLPSDRFSAERTGGSVSTLTIQRTQQEDSAVYLCASSLVNNYGYTFGSGTRLTVV.

J is TRBJ2-6 and V is TRBV20-1, with D uncertain. Germline CDR1 and CDR2: DFQATT and SNEGSKA (reference sequence). V gave up 3 bases and J gave up 1 base, with 4 bases separating them. This CDR3 contains 13 residues. CDR3 sequence: CSASSSGANVLTF. The CDR3 bases are TGCAGTGCTAGTTCTTCTGGGGCCAACGTCCTGACTTTC.

In its sample, this clonotype was seen a few times. V usage is TRBV10-2 and J usage is TRBJ2-1, with 9 bases that match TRBD1. J was trimmed by 1 base and V by 5 bases; bases with no gene match: 9. CDR1 is WSHSY, CDR2 SAAADI, per germline. The CDR3 spans 17 residues. Here the CDR3 DNA reads TGCGCCAGCAGTTCCTCGGGACAGGGTGGGTCCTACAATGAGCAGTTCTTC. Amino acid sequence: CASSSSGQGGSYNEQFF.

The chain combines TRBV7-2 with TRBJ2-7, with 9 bases that match TRBD1. Trimming at V came to 5 bases and at J to 4 bases, leaving 6 bases not matched to a gene. Germline-derived CDR1 and CDR2 are SGHTA and FQGNSA. The CDR3 runs to 14 residues. The CDR3 sequence: CASSQRTGVYEQYF. The CDR3 DNA sequence: TGTGCCAGCAGCCAGCGGACAGGGGTTTACGAGCAGTACTTC.

This clonotype was seen more than once but under ten times. The chain uses TRBV6-1 and TRBJ2-1; TRBD1 is a possible D gene (6 bases). Germline CDR1 MNHNS, CDR2 SASEGT. The CDR3 sequence is 14 residues long. V lost 6 bases and J 3 bases, leaving 12 bases between the germline ends. The CDR3 DNA reads TGTGCCAGCAGCTCCCCGACAGGCTACAATGAGCAGTTCTTC. Protein product: CASSSPTGYNEQFF.

This chain links TRBV24-1 with TRBJ2-1; TRBD2 agrees at 10 bases. V shed 4 bases and J 4 bases; nucleotides not matched to a gene: 6. This CDR3 contains 16 residues. Per the germline V gene, CDR1 is KGHDR and CDR2 is SFDVKD. The CDR3 DNA is TGTGCCACCAGTGACCCTCCTAGCGGGAGTTACAATGAGCAGTTCTTC. Its translation is CATSDPPSGSYNEQFF.

This clonotype was found a few times. The chain combines TRBV20-1 with TRBJ1-1, with D maybe TRBD1 (5 bases). The CDR3 has 15 amino acids. CDR1 is DFQATT, CDR2 SNEGSKA, per germline (reference sequence). Trimming removed 4 bases from V and 3 bases from J, with 18 bases in between. The chain's CDR3 is CSANTGTVGYTEAFF. In DNA form, the CDR3 reads TGCAGTGCTAACACCGGGACGGTTGGCTACACTGAAGCTTTCTTT.

This clonotype has just one count. A read error may account for a junction end that differs from germline. The chain joins TRBV7-7 to TRBJ2-7; D gene ambiguous. CDR3 size: 13 residues. Germline values: CDR1 SSHAT, CDR2 FNYEAQ (reference sequence). CDR3 DNA: TGTGCCAGCAGCTTAAACGGACCCTACGAGCTGTACTTC. Its protein product is CASSLNGPYELYF.